Shown below are 3 T cell receptor beta chains from a single sample sequenced in a study of cytotoxic CD8 clonotypes in ibrutinib-treated CLL. Method: immunoSEQ multiplex PCR; TCRdb's copy keeps in-frame clones and lacks some. The sample consists of over 150,000 clones, more than 65% of them appearing once. The specimen comprised PBMCs, sampled after 12 months of ibrutinib treatment. All receptors come from a human donor with chronic lymphocytic leukemia.

This rearrangement joins TRBV4-2 to TRBJ2-5, with 8 nucleotides matching TRBD2. The CDR3 is 16 amino acids. The V segment lost 0 bases and the J segment 0 bases; nucleotides outside the gene matches: 3. From germline, CDR1 is LGHNA and CDR2 YNFKEQ. The CDR3 DNA is TGTGCCAGCAGCCAAGAGTTAGCGGGGAACCAAGAGACCCAGTACTTC. The encoded protein is CASSQELAGNQETQYF.

This clone was seen repeatedly, ten times or more. The chain is built from TRBV4-3 and TRBJ1-2; 9 bases line up with TRBD1. The junction had 2 bases not matched to a gene; V was cut back by 2 bases and J by 4 bases. There are 14 residues in the CDR3. Germline CDR1 is LGHNA and CDR2 is YSLEER. The CDR3 DNA sequence: TGCGCCAGCAGCCAAAAGACAGGGGGCTATGGCTACACCTTC. This sequence encodes CASSQKTGGYGYTF.

This clone has a single count. The CDR3 region has the DNA TGTGCCAGCAGCCCGACTCCTGGGGCCCGCAATGAGCAGTTCTTC. Its protein product is CASSPTPGARNEQFF. The chain recombines TRBV7-3 with TRBJ2-1, with D possibly being TRBD1 (5 bases). From germline, CDR1 is SGHTA and CDR2 FQGTGA. Between the trimmed V and J ends, which lost 5 bases and 6 bases, there was a span of 17 bases. This CDR3 has 15 residues.